The present TCR beta chain was sequenced within a study of blood T cell repertoires in COVID-19. On the study more broadly: Acute and convalescent COVID-19 samples came from the United States, Italy and Spain. The analysed material was cDNA or gDNA that came from T cells, B-cell-depleted T cells, or PBMCs.

In germline, CDR1 is SGHTA, CDR2 FQGNSA. This CDR3 is 15 amino acids long. V lost 5 bases to trimming and J lost 0 bases, with 11 bases between them. In the authors' methods: Quantification of nucleated cells was approximated via reference gene primer amplification. The assay was immunoSEQ multiplex PCR, and TCRdb's table has in-frame clones only and misses some. V and J calls and clone size come straight from that table; D and trimming were deduced from the DNA. The repertoire consists of around 220,000 clones, with nearly 90% occurring once and the leading ten covering approximately 2.2%. This clone was observed a single time.

The sequenced sample was peripheral blood. This clonotype originated in a woman between 40 and 55 years old who had recovered from COVID-19. This chain links TRBV7-2 with TRBJ1-5, with D perhaps TRBD1 (6 bases). The CDR3: CASSTYRDSNQPQHF. The DNA of the CDR3 is TGTGCCAGCAGCACATACAGGGATAGCAATCAGCCCCAGCATTTT.